This T cell receptor (beta chain) stems from a study of identical twins. Each CDR3 protein is one row after TCRdb ran MiXCR on the 5' RACE reads. The repertoire has about 690,000 distinct CDR3 sequences, 21% of them found once; the top ten carry 4% to 4.5%. V was shortened by 6 bases and J by 5 bases, with 10 bases between the two germline ends. The CDR3 consists of 12 residues. Germline V CDR1 and CDR2: MGHDK, SYGVNS. This sample also belongs to another study, concerning T cells expressing NK-cell markers.

The receptor was isolated from a young woman in good health. The chain combines TRBV25-1 with TRBJ1-2, with TRBD1 as a possible D gene (5 bases). Specimen: PBMCs. CDR3 DNA: TGTGCCAGCAGGGGGGGGGAATATGGCTACACCTTC. Its translation: CASRGGEYGYTF.